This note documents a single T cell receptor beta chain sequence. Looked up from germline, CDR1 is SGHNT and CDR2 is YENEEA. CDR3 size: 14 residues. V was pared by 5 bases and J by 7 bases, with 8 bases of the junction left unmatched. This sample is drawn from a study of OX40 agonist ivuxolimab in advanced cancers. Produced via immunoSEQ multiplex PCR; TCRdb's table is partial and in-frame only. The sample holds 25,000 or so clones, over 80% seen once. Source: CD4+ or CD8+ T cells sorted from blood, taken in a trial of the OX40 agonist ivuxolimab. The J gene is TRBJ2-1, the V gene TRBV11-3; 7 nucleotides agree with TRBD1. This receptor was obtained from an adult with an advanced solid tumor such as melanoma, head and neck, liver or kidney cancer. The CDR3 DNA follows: TGTGCCAGCAGCCCAGGGACAGCTACGAATGAGCAGTTCTTC. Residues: CASSPGTATNEQFF.